These T cell receptor beta chains were read from a single sample in a study of shared clonotypes between healthy human individuals. Clones were read by immunoSEQ multiplex PCR, and TCRdb kept only the in-frame ones, dropping some. The data show 300,000 to 400,000 clones, 73% seen once. The specimen sequenced was memory CD4+ T cells sorted from blood. The receptors were gathered from a man between 25 and 39 years old in good health. Both conserved end residues are part of each CDR3. The D gene is left open where the match is weak. Size tells how often a clone was seen (once, few, many) or the class of an expanded clone, and some rows leave it out.

V gene: TRBV5-1
J gene: TRBJ2-7
clone size: NA
D gene: TRBD1
CDR3 protein: CASSLTTGGSYEQYF
CDR3 DNA: TGCGCCAGCAGCCTGACGACAGGGGGCTCCTACGAGCAGTACTTC

V gene: TRBV5-1
J gene: TRBJ1-2
clone size: once
D gene: NA
CDR3 protein: CASSDQGGSGTF
CDR3 DNA: TGCGCCAGCAGCGACCAAGGGGGGTCCGGCACCTTC

V gene: TRBV18
J gene: TRBJ1-1
clone size: once
D gene: NA
CDR3 protein: CASSGTWNTEAFF
CDR3 DNA: TGTGCCAGCTCCGGGACATGGAACACTGAAGCTTTCTTT

V gene: TRBV5-1
J gene: TRBJ2-4
clone size: NA
D gene: TRBD2
CDR3 protein: CASSLGAGGAKNIQYF
CDR3 DNA: TGCGCCAGCAGCTTGGGGGCGGGGGGCGCCAAAAACATTCAGTACTTC

V gene: TRBV19
J gene: TRBJ1-1
clone size: NA
D gene: NA
CDR3 protein: CASSRLDSEAFF
CDR3 DNA: TGTGCCAGTAGTAGACTGGACAGTGAAGCTTTCTTT

V gene: TRBV19
J gene: TRBJ2-3
clone size: NA
D gene: TRBD2
CDR3 protein: CASSKMTSGSADTQYF
CDR3 DNA: TGTGCCAGTAGTAAAATGACTAGCGGGAGTGCAGATACGCAGTATTTT

V gene: TRBV28
J gene: TRBJ1-5
clone size: NA
D gene: NA
CDR3 protein: CASSLIGRGGNQPQHF
CDR3 DNA: TGTGCCAGCAGTTTAATCGGCAGGGGCGGGAATCAGCCCCAGCATTTT

V gene: TRBV18
J gene: TRBJ2-7
clone size: once
D gene: TRBD2
CDR3 protein: CASSPRGSGNDEQYF
CDR3 DNA: TGTGCCAGCTCACCACGCGGTAGCGGGAACGACGAGCAGTACTTC

V gene: TRBV7-9
J gene: TRBJ1-2
clone size: NA
D gene: NA
CDR3 protein: CASSSTGVNGYTF
CDR3 DNA: TGTGCCAGCAGCTCGACAGGCGTAAATGGCTACACCTTC

V gene: TRBV6-6
J gene: TRBJ2-5
clone size: NA
D gene: NA
CDR3 protein: CASSRQETQYF
CDR3 DNA: TGTGCCAGCAGTCGCCAAGAGACCCAGTACTTC

V gene: TRBV2
J gene: TRBJ1-5
clone size: NA
D gene: TRBD1
CDR3 protein: CASSAIGTGQGQPQHF
CDR3 DNA: TGTGCCAGCAGTGCCATCGGGACAGGGCAAGGTCAGCCCCAGCATTTT

V gene: TRBV5-6
J gene: TRBJ2-7
clone size: NA
D gene: NA
CDR3 protein: CASSPGDPLLYEQYF
CDR3 DNA: TGTGCCAGCAGCCCGGGGGACCCTCTACTCTACGAGCAGTACTTC

V gene: TRBV11-3
J gene: TRBJ2-1
clone size: NA
D gene: NA
CDR3 protein: CASSWDGYNEQFF
CDR3 DNA: TGTGCCAGCAGCTGGGACGGGTACAATGAGCAGTTCTTC

V gene: TRBV19
J gene: TRBJ2-5
clone size: NA
D gene: NA
CDR3 protein: CASGTRDLQETQYF
CDR3 DNA: TGTGCCAGCGGAACCCGGGACCTTCAAGAGACCCAGTACTTC

V gene: TRBV5-6
J gene: TRBJ2-7
clone size: NA
D gene: NA
CDR3 protein: CASSLRGYHSYEQYF
CDR3 DNA: TGTGCCAGCAGCTTGAGGGGGTACCACTCCTACGAGCAGTACTTC

V gene: TRBV7-9
J gene: TRBJ1-4
clone size: NA
D gene: NA
CDR3 protein: CASSLAPQGFNEKLFF
CDR3 DNA: TGTGCCAGCAGCTTAGCCCCGCAGGGATTTAATGAAAAACTGTTTTTT

V gene: TRBV2
J gene: TRBJ2-1
clone size: NA
D gene: NA
CDR3 protein: CASTETRLNEQFF
CDR3 DNA: TGTGCCAGCACCGAAACCAGACTCAATGAGCAGTTCTTC

V gene: TRBV16
J gene: TRBJ2-3
clone size: NA
D gene: TRBD2
CDR3 protein: CASSQHTGTSGSSTDTQYF
CDR3 DNA: TGTGCCAGCAGCCAGCACACAGGGACTAGCGGATCTAGCACAGATACGCAGTATTTT

V gene: TRBV7-8
J gene: TRBJ2-4
clone size: NA
D gene: NA
CDR3 protein: CASSVYGTRLAKNIQYF
CDR3 DNA: TGTGCCAGCAGCGTTTATGGGACGAGGCTAGCCAAAAACATTCAGTACTTC

V gene: TRBV19
J gene: TRBJ2-5
clone size: NA
D gene: NA
CDR3 protein: CASKRRGSQETQYF
CDR3 DNA: TGTGCCAGTAAACGTAGGGGCTCTCAAGAGACCCAGTACTTC

V gene: TRBV9
J gene: TRBJ2-7
clone size: NA
D gene: TRBD1
CDR3 protein: CASSAGQFSYEQYF
CDR3 DNA: TGTGCCAGCAGCGCGGGACAGTTCTCCTACGAGCAGTACTTC

V gene: TRBV27
J gene: TRBJ2-3
clone size: NA
D gene: TRBD2
CDR3 protein: CASSFYLAGTADTQYF
CDR3 DNA: TGTGCCAGCAGTTTCTATTTAGCGGGAACGGCAGATACGCAGTATTTT

V gene: TRBV2
J gene: TRBJ2-5
clone size: NA
D gene: NA
CDR3 protein: CASSAGLMGTQYF
CDR3 DNA: TGTGCCAGCAGTGCAGGACTAATGGGGACCCAGTACTTC

V gene: TRBV7-9
J gene: TRBJ2-1
clone size: NA
D gene: TRBD2
CDR3 protein: CASTTPTTSGRNEQFF
CDR3 DNA: TGTGCCAGCACCACGCCGACAACTAGCGGGAGGAATGAGCAGTTCTTC

V gene: TRBV7-2
J gene: TRBJ2-5
clone size: NA
D gene: NA
CDR3 protein: CASSFGPSQYF
CDR3 DNA: TGTGCCAGCAGCTTCGGACCCTCCCAGTACTTC

V gene: TRBV13
J gene: TRBJ1-4
clone size: few
D gene: NA
CDR3 protein: CASSFRLTNEKLFF
CDR3 DNA: TGTGCCAGCAGCTTTCGGCTGACTAATGAAAAACTGTTTTTT

V gene: TRBV19
J gene: TRBJ1-4
clone size: NA
D gene: NA
CDR3 protein: CASSPGEKLFF
CDR3 DNA: TGTGCCAGTAGTCCCGGTGAAAAACTGTTTTTT

V gene: TRBV28
J gene: TRBJ2-2
clone size: few
D gene: TRBD1
CDR3 protein: CASSLGQGFPGELFF
CDR3 DNA: TGTGCCAGCAGCCTGGGACAGGGGTTTCCCGGGGAGCTGTTTTTT

V gene: TRBV10-3
J gene: TRBJ2-7
clone size: NA
D gene: NA
CDR3 protein: CAISDFRVNYEQYF
CDR3 DNA: TGTGCCATCAGTGATTTCAGGGTTAACTACGAGCAGTACTTC

V gene: TRBV9
J gene: TRBJ2-1
clone size: NA
D gene: TRBD2
CDR3 protein: CASSPRTSPYNEQFF
CDR3 DNA: TGTGCCAGCAGCCCCCGGACTAGCCCATACAATGAGCAGTTCTTC

V gene: TRBV5-6
J gene: TRBJ2-7
clone size: NA
D gene: NA
CDR3 protein: CASSLSFYEQYF
CDR3 DNA: TGTGCCAGCAGCTTGTCTTTCTACGAGCAGTACTTC

V gene: TRBV5-1
J gene: TRBJ2-7
clone size: NA
D gene: NA
CDR3 protein: CASRDLTLNEQYF
CDR3 DNA: TGCGCCAGCCGGGACTTAACCCTCAACGAGCAGTACTTC

V gene: TRBV19
J gene: TRBJ1-2
clone size: many
D gene: NA
CDR3 protein: CASSILSQGSGYTF
CDR3 DNA: TGTGCCAGTAGTATACTGTCACAGGGTAGTGGCTACACCTTC

V gene: TRBV6-1
J gene: TRBJ1-5
clone size: NA
D gene: NA
CDR3 protein: CASARQINQPQHF
CDR3 DNA: TGTGCCAGCGCTCGGCAAATCAATCAGCCCCAGCATTTT

V gene: TRBV15
J gene: TRBJ2-5
clone size: few
D gene: TRBD2
CDR3 protein: CATSRVAGLGAETQYF
CDR3 DNA: TGTGCCACCAGCAGAGTAGCGGGGTTGGGGGCGGAGACCCAGTACTTC

V gene: TRBV6-1
J gene: TRBJ1-4
clone size: NA
D gene: NA
CDR3 protein: CASSEARVIGLFF
CDR3 DNA: TGTGCCAGCAGTGAAGCCCGGGTTATTGGTCTGTTTTTT

V gene: TRBV5-4
J gene: TRBJ2-1
clone size: NA
D gene: TRBD2
CDR3 protein: CASSQEGGRSYNEQFF
CDR3 DNA: TGTGCCAGCAGCCAGGAGGGCGGGAGGTCCTACAATGAGCAGTTCTTC

V gene: TRBV2
J gene: TRBJ2-1
clone size: NA
D gene: TRBD2
CDR3 protein: CASRLAGGSFSGEQFF
CDR3 DNA: TGTGCCAGCAGACTAGCGGGAGGGAGCTTTTCGGGTGAGCAGTTCTTC

V gene: TRBV2
J gene: TRBJ2-6
clone size: NA
D gene: NA
CDR3 protein: CASKEAAGANVLTF
CDR3 DNA: TGTGCCAGCAAGGAGGCAGCCGGGGCCAACGTCCTGACTTTC

V gene: TRBV18
J gene: TRBJ1-2
clone size: NA
D gene: TRBD1
CDR3 protein: CASSPRLLWDRGVHNYGYTF
CDR3 DNA: TGTGCCAGCTCACCCCGATTGCTGTGGGACAGGGGCGTACATAACTATGGCTACACCTTC